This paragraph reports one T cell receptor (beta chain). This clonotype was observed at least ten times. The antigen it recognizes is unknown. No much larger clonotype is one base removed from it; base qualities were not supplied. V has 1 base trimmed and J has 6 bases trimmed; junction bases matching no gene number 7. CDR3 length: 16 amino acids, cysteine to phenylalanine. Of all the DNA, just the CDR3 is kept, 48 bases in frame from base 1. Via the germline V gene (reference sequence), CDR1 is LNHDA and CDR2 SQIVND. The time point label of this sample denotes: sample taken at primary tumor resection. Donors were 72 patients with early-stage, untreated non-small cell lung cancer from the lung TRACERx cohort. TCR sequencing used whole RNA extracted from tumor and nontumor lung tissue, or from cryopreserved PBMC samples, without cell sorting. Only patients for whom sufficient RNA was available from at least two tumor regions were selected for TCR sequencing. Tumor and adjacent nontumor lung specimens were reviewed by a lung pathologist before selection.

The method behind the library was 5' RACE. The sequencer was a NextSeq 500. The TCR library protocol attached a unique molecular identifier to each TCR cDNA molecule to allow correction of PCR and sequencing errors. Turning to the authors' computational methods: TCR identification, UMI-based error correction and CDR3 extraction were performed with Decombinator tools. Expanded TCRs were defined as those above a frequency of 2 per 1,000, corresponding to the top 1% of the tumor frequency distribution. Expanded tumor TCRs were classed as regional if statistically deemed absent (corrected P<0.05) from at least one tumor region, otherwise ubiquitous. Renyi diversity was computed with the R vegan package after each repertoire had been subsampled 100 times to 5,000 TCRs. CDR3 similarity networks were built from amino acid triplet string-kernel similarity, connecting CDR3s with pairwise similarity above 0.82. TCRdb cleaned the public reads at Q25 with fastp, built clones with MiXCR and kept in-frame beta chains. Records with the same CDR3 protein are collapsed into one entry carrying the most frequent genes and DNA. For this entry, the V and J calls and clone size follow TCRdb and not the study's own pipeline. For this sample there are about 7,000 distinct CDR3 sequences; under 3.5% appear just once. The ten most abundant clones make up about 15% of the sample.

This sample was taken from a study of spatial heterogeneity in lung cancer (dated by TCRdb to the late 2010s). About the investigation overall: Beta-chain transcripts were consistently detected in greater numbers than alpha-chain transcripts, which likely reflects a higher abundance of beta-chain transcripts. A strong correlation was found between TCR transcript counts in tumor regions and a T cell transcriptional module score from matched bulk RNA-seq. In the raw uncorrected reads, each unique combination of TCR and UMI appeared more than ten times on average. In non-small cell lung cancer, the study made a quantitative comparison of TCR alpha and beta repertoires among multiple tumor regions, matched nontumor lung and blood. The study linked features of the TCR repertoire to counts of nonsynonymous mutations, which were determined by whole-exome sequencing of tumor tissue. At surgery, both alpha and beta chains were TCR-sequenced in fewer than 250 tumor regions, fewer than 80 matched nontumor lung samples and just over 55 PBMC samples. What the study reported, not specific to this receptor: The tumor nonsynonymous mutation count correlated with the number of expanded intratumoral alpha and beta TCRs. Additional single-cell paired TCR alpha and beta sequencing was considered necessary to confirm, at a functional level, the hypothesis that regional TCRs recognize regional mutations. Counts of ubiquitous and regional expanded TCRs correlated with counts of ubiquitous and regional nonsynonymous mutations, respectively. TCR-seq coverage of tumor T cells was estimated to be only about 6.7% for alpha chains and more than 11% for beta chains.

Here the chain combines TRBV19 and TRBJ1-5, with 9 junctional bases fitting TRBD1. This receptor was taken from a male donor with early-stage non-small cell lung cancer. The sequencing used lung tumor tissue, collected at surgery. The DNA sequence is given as TGTGCCAGTAGTATAGGAGGGGGACAGGGTAGTCAGCCCCAGCATTTT. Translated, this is CASSIGGGQGSQPQHF.